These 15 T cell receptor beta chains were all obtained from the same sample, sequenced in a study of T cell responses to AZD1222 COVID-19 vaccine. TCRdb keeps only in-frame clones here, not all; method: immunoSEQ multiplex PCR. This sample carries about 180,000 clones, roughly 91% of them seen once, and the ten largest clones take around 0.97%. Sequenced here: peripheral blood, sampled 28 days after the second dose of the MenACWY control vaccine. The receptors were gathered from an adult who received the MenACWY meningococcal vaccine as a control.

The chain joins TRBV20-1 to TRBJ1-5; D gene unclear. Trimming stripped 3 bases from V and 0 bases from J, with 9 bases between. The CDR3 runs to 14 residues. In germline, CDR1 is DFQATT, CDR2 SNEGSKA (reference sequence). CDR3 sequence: CSASKGNSNQPQHF. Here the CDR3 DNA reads TGCAGTGCTAGTAAAGGGAATAGCAATCAGCCCCAGCATTTT.

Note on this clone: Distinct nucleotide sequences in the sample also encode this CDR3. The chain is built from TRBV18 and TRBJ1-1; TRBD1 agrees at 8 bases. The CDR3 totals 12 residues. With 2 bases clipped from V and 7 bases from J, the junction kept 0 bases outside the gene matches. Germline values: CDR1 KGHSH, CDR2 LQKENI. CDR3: CASSPDRGEAFF. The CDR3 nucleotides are TGTGCCAGCTCACCAGACAGGGGTGAAGCTTTCTTT.

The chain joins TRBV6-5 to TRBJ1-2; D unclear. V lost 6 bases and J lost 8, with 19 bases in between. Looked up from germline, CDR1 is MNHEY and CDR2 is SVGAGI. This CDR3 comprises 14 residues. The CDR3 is CASRDEGAAGGYTF. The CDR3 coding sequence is TGTGCCAGCAGGGATGAGGGTGCGGCGGGGGGCTACACCTTC.

The CDR3 nucleotides read TGTGCCAGCAGGACCCTTGATGAGCAGTTCTTC. Translated: CASRTLDEQFF. The J gene is TRBJ2-1, the V gene TRBV28; D not resolved. From germline, CDR1 is MDHEN and CDR2 SYDVKM. The V and J ends lost 6 bases and 8 bases respectively, with 8 bases between them. This CDR3 has 11 residues.

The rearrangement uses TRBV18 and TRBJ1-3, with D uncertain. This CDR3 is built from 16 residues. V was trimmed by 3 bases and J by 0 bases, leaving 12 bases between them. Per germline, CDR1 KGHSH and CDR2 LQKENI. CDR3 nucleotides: TGTGCCAGCTCACCGCTCGACGTGAGCTCTGGAAACACCATATATTTT. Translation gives CASSPLDVSSGNTIYF.

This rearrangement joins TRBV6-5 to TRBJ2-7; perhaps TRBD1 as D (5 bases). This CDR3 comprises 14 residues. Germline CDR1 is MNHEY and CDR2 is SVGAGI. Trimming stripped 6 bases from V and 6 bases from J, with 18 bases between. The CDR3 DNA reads TGTGCCAGCAGACGCAGGGTACCTTCTCCCGAGCAGTACTTC. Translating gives CASRRRVPSPEQYF.

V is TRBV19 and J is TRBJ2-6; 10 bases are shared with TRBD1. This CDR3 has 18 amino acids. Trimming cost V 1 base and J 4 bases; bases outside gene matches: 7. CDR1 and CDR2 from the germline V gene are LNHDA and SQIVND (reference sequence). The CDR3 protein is CASSIVGQGSTGANVLTF. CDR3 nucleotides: TGTGCCAGTAGTATAGTGGGACAGGGGTCGACGGGGGCCAACGTCCTGACTTTC.

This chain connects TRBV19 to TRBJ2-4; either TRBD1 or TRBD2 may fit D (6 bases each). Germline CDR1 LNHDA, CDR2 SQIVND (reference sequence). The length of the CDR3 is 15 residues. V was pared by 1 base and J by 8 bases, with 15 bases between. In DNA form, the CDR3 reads TGTGCCAGTAGTATAGTTCCGGGGGCGAGGGACATTCAGTACTTC. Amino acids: CASSIVPGARDIQYF.

The CDR3 nucleotides read TGTGCCAGCCACTCAGGAGAGACCCAGTACTTC. This gives the protein CASHSGETQYF. The chain employs TRBV12-3 or TRBV12-4 and TRBJ2-5; D ambiguous. CDR3 length: 11 residues. Trimming shortened V by 8 bases and J by 4 bases, and 8 bases separated the two germline ends.

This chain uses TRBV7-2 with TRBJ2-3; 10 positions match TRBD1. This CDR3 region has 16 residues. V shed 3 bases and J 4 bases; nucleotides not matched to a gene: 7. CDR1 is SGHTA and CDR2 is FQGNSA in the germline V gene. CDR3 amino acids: CASSFQTGGRADTQYF. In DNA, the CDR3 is TGTGCCAGCAGCTTTCAGACAGGGGGCCGGGCAGATACGCAGTATTTT. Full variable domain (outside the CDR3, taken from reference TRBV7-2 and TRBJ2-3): GAGVSQSPSNKVTEKGKDVELRCDPISGHTALYWYRQSLGQGLEFLIYFQGNSAPDKSGLPSDRFSAERTGGSVSTLTIQRTQQEDSAVYLCASSFQTGGRADTQYFGPGTRLTVL.

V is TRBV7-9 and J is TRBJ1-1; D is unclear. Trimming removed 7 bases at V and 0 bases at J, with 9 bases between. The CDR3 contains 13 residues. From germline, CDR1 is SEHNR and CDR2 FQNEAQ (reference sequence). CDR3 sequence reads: CASKQSMNTEAFF. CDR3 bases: TGTGCCAGCAAACAGAGTATGAACACTGAAGCTTTCTTT. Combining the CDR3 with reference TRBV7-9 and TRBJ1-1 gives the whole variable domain DTGVSQNPRHKITKRGQNVTFRCDPISEHNRLYWYRQTLGQGPEFLTYFQNEAQLEKSRLLSDRFSAERPKGSFSTLEIQRTEQGDSAMYLCASKQSMNTEAFFGQGTRLTVV.

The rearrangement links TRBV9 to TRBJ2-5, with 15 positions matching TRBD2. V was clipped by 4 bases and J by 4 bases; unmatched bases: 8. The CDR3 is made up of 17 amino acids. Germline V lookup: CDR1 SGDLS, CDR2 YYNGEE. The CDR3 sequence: CASSRTSGGARGETQYF. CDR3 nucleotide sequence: TGTGCCAGCAGCAGGACTAGCGGGGGGGCTCGAGGAGAGACCCAGTACTTC.

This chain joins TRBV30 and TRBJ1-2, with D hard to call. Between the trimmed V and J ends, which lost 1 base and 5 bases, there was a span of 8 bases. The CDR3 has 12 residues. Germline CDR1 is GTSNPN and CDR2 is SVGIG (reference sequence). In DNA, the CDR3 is TGTGCCTGGAGTGCCCCGGGGTATGGCTACACCTTC. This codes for CAWSAPGYGYTF. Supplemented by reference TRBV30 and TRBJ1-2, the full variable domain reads SQTIHQWPATLVQPVGSPLSLECTVEGTSNPNLYWYRQAAGRGLQLLFYSVGIGQISSEVPQNLSASRPQDRQFILSSKKLLLSDSGFYLCAWSAPGYGYTFGSGTRLTVV.

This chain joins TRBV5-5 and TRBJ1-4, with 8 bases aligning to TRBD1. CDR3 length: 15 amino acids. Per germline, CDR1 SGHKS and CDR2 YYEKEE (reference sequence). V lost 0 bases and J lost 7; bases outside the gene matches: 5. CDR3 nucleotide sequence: TGTGCCAGCAGCTTGGGGGACAGGTTCCTTGAAAAACTGTTTTTT. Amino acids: CASSLGDRFLEKLFF.

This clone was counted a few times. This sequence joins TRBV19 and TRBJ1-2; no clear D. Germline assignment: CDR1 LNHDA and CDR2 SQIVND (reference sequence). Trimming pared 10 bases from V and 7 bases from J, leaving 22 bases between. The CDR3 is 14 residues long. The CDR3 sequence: CATKPQGSSGGYTF. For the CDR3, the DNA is TGTGCCACGAAACCCCAAGGGTCCTCGGGTGGCTACACCTTC.